Below, one T cell receptor beta chain is given with its context. These data originate in a study of T cell responses to AZD1222 COVID-19 vaccine. This table comes from immunoSEQ multiplex PCR, and its TCRdb copy is limited to in-frame clones, with some not included. This table has roughly 170,000 clones, 87% appearing once. The sequencing here drew on peripheral blood, taken on day 0 of AZD1222 vaccination. The source of this sequence is an adult in good health.

In nucleotides, the CDR3 is TGCGCCAGCAGCTTGACGGCAGGGGGGAGTACTGAAGCTTTCTTT. Translation gives CASSLTAGGSTEAFF. The chain couples TRBV5-1 to TRBJ1-1; 7 nucleotides line up with TRBD1. V gave up 1 base and J gave up 5 bases; unmatched junction bases: 8. The CDR3 totals 15 residues. The germline gives CDR1 SGHRS, CDR2 YFSETQ.